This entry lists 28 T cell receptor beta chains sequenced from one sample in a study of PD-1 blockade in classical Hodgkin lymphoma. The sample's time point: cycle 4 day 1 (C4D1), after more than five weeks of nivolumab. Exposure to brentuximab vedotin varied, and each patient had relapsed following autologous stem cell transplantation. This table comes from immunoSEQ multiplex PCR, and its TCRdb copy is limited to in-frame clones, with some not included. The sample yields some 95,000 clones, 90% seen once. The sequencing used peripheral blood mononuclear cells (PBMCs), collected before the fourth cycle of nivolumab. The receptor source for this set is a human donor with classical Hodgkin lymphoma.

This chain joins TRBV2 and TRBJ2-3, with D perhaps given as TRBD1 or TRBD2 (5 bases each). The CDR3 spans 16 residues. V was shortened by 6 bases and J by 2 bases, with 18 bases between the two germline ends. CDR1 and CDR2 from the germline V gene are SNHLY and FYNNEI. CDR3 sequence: CASRASGRGDTDTQYF. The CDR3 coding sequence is TGTGCCAGCAGGGCCTCGGGGCGAGGGGACACAGATACGCAGTATTTT.

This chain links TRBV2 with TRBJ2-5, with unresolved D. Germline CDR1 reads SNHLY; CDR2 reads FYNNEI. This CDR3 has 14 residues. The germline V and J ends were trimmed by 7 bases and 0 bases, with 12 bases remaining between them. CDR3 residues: CASKVTEYQETQYF. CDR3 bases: TGTGCCAGCAAGGTTACGGAGTACCAAGAGACCCAGTACTTC.

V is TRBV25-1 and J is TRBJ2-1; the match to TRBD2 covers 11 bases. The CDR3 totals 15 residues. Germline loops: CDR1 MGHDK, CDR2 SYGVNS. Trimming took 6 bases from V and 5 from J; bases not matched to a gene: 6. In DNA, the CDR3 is TGTGCCAGCAGAGACGGGACTAGCGGTAACAATGAGCAGTTCTTC. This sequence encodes CASRDGTSGNNEQFF.

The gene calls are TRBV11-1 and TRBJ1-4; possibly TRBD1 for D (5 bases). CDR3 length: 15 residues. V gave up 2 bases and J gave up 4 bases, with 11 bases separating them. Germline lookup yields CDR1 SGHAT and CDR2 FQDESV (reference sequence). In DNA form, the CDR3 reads TGTGCCAGCAGCTTACCCACAGGCTATAATGAAAAACTGTTTTTT. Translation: CASSLPTGYNEKLFF.

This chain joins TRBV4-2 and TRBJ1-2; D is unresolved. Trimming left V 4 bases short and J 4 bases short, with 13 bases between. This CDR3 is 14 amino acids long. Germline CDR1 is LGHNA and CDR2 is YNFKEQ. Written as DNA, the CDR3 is TGTGCCAGCAGCCCGATGTGGGTTACCTATGGCTACACCTTC. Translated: CASSPMWVTYGYTF.

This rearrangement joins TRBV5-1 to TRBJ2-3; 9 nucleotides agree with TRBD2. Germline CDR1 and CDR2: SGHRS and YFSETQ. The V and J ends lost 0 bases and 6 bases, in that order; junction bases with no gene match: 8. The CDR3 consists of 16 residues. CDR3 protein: CASSLDGSGGGDTQYF. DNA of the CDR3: TGCGCCAGCAGCTTGGACGGTAGCGGGGGAGGTGATACGCAGTATTTT.

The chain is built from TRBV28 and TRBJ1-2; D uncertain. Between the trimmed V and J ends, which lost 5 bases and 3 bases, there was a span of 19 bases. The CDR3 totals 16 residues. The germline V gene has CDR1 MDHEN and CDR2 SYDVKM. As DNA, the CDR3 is TGTGCCAGCAGTCGTGGCCCTCATGAGTCAGACTATGGCTACACCTTC. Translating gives CASSRGPHESDYGYTF.

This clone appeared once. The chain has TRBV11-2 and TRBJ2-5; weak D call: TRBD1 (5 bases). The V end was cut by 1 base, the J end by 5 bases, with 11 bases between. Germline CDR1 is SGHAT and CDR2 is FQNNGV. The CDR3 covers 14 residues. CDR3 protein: CASSLAGNVETQYF. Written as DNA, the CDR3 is TGTGCCAGCAGCTTAGCAGGGAATGTTGAGACCCAGTACTTC.

The CDR3 loop is CASSESGQYGYTF. For the CDR3, the DNA is TGTGCCAGCAGTGAATCCGGACAGTATGGCTACACCTTC. The chain couples TRBV6-1 to TRBJ1-2; a possible D gene is TRBD1 (6 bases). Between the trimmed V and J ends, which lost 2 bases and 5 bases, there was a span of 9 bases. Germline V lookup: CDR1 MNHNS, CDR2 SASEGT. The CDR3 totals 13 residues.

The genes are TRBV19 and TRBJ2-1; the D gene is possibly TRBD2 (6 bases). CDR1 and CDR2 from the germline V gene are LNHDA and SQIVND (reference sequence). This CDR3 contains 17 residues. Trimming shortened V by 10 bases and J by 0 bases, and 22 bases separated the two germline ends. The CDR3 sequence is CATQDGKPTSSYNEQFF. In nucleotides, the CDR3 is TGTGCCACCCAGGACGGAAAACCGACTAGCTCCTACAATGAGCAGTTCTTC.

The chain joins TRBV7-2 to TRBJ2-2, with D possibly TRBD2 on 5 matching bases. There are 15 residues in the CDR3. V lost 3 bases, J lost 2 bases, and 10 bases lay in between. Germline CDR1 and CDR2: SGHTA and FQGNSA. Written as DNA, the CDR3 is TGTGCCAGCAGCTTGGGCCTAGCTAACACCGGGGAGCTGTTTTTT. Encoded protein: CASSLGLANTGELFF. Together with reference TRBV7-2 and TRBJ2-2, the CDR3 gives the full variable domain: GAGVSQSPSNKVTEKGKDVELRCDPISGHTALYWYRQSLGQGLEFLIYFQGNSAPDKSGLPSDRFSAERTGGSVSTLTIQRTQQEDSAVYLCASSLGLANTGELFFGEGSRLTVL.

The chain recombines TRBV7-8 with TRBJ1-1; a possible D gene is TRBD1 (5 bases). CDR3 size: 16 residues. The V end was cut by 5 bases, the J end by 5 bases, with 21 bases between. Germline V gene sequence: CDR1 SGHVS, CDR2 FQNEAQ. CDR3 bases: TGTGCCAGCAGCCCCCTGGGCGGGGGGGGAGGGACTGAAGCTTTCTTT. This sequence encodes CASSPLGGGGGTEAFF.

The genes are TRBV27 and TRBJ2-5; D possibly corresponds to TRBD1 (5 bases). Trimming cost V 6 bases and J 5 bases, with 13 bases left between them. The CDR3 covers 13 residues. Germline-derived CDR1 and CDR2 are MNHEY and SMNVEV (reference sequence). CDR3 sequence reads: CASSPSNRETQYF. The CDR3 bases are TGTGCCAGCAGCCCATCCAACAGGGAGACCCAGTACTTC.

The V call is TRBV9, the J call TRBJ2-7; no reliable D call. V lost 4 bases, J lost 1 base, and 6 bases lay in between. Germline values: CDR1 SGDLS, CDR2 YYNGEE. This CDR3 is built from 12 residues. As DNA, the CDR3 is TGTGCCAGCAGCTCAGGTTCCTACGAGCAGTACTTC. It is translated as CASSSGSYEQYF.

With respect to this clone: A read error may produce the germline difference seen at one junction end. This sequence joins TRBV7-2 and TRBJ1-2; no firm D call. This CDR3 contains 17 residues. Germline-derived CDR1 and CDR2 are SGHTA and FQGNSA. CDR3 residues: CASNLRGDIVSNYGYTF. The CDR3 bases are TGTGCCAGCAACTTACGGGGAGATATCGTTTCTAACTATGGCTACACCTTC.

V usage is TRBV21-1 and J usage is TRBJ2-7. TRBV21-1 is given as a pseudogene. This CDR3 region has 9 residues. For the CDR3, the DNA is TGTGCCAGTCGCCCGGAGCAGTACTTC. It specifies CASRPEQYF.

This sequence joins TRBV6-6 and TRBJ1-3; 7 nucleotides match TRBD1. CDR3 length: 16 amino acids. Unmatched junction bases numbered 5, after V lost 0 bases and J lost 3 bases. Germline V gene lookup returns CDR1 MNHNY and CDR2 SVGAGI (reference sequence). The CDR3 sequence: CASSYSQGVSGNTIYF. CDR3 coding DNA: TGTGCCAGCAGTTACTCTCAGGGGGTTAGTGGAAACACCATATATTTT.

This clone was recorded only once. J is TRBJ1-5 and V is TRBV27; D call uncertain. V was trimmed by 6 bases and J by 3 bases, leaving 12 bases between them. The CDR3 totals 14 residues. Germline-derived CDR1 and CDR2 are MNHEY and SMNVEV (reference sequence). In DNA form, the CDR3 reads TGTGCCAGCAGGCCTATAGAGTTCAATCAGCCCCAGCATTTT. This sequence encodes CASRPIEFNQPQHF.

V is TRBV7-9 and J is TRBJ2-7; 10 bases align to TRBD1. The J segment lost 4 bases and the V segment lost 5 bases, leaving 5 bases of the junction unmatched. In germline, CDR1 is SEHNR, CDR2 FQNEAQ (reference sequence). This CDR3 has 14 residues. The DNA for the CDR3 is TGTGCCAGCAGCCTGGGACAGGGGAGGTACGAGCAGTACTTC. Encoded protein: CASSLGQGRYEQYF.

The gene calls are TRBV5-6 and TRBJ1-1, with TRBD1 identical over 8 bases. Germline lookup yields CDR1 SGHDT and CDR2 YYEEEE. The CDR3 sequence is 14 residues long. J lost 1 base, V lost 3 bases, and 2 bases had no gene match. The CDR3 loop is CASSSGQGNTEAFF. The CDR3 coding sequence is TGTGCCAGCAGCTCTGGACAGGGGAACACTGAAGCTTTCTTT. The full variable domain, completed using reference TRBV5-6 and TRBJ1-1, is DAGVTQSPTHLIKTRGQQVTLRCSPKSGHDTVSWYQQALGQGPQFIFQYYEEEERQRGNFPDRFSGHQFPNYSSELNVNALLLGDSALYLCASSSGQGNTEAFFGQGTRLTVV.

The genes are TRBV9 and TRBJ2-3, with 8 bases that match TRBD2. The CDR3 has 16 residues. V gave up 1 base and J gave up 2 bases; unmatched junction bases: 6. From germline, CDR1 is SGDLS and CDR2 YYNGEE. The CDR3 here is CASSVHGGGPTDTQYF. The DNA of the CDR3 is TGTGCCAGCAGCGTACACGGGGGGGGACCCACAGATACGCAGTATTTT.

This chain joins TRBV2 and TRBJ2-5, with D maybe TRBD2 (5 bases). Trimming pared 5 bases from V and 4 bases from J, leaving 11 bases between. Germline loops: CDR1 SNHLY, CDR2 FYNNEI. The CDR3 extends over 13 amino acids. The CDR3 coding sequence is TGTGCCAGCAGTTATCAGCGGCGAGAGACCCAGTACTTC. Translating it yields CASSYQRRETQYF. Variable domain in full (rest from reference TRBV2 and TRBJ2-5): EPEVTQTPSHQVTQMGQEVILRCVPISNHLYFYWYRQILGQKVEFLVSFYNNEISEKSEIFDDQFSVERPDGSNFTLKIRSTKLEDSAMYFCASSYQRRETQYFGPGTRLLVL.

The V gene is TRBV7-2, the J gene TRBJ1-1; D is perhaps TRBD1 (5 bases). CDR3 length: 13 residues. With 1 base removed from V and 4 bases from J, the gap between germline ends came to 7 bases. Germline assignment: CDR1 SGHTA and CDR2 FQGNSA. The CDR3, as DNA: TGTGCCAGCAGCTTAGGCAGGGCCACTGAAGCTTTCTTT. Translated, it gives CASSLGRATEAFF. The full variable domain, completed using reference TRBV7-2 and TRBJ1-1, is GAGVSQSPSNKVTEKGKDVELRCDPISGHTALYWYRQSLGQGLEFLIYFQGNSAPDKSGLPSDRFSAERTGGSVSTLTIQRTQQEDSAVYLCASSLGRATEAFFGQGTRLTVV.

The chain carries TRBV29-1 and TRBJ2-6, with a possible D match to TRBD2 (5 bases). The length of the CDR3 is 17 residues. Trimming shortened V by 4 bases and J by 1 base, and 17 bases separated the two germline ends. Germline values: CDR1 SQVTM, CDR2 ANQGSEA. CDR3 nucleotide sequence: TGCAGCGTTGTGGACGGCGGCTTAGCGTCTGGGGCCAACGTCCTGACTTTC. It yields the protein CSVVDGGLASGANVLTF.

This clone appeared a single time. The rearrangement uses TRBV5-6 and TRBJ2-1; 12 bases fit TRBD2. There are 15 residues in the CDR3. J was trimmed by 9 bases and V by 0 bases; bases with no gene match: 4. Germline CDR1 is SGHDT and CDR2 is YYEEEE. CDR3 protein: CASSLASGGAPEQFF. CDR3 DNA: TGTGCCAGCAGCTTGGCTAGCGGGGGGGCCCCTGAGCAGTTCTTC.

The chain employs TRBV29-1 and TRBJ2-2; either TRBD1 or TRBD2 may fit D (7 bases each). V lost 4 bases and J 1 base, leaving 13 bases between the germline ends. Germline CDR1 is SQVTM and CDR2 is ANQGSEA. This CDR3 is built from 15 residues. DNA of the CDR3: TGCAGCGTTGTGGGAGGGACAGAGAACACCGGGGAGCTGTTTTTT. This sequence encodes CSVVGGTENTGELFF.

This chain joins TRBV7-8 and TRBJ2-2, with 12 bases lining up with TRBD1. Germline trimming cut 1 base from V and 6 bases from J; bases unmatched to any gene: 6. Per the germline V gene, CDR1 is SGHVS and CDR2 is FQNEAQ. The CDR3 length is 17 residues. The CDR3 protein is CASSLVTGQGASGELFF. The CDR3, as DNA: TGTGCCAGCAGCTTAGTTACGGGACAGGGGGCCTCCGGGGAGCTGTTTTTT.

The CDR3 DNA sequence: TGTGCCAGCCGGGACAGGGGAAGGTCCGGGGAGCTGTTTTTT. Translating it yields CASRDRGRSGELFF. The V gene is TRBV2, the J gene TRBJ2-2; 10 bases fit TRBD1. V trimming: 8 bases; J trimming: 6 bases; junction bases outside the gene matches: 6. The CDR3 has 14 residues. Germline lookup yields CDR1 SNHLY and CDR2 FYNNEI.